One sample yielded the 25 T cell receptor beta chains listed below, sequenced in a study of T cells in Graves' hyperthyroidism and ophthalmopathy. TCR beta CDR3 regions were amplified from RNA transcripts. The TCR CDR3 was amplified in a first-round RT-PCR using the HTBI primer set. TCRdb re-called the multiplex PCR reads with MiXCR, one entry per CDR3 protein. The sample carries about 700,000 distinct CDR3 sequences, 12% to 15% recorded once. Material: blood. The receptors were sampled from a woman aged 18 to 35 with Graves' hyperthyroidism.

The sample holds many counts of this clonotype. V and J are TRBV28 and TRBJ2-7, with 7 bases that match TRBD2. Germline loops: CDR1 MDHEN, CDR2 SYDVKM. With V trimmed by 2 bases and J by 2 bases, 3 bases remained unmatched. The CDR3 extends over 14 amino acids. CDR3 loop: CASSLREAPYEQYF. CDR3 bases: TGTGCCAGCAGTTTACGGGAGGCCCCCTACGAGCAGTACTTC. Based on the CDR3 plus reference TRBV28 and TRBJ2-7, the full variable domain is DVKVTQSSRYLVKRTGEKVFLECVQDMDHENMFWYRQDPGLGLRLIYFSYDVKMKEKGDIPEGYSVSREKKERFSLILESASTNQTSMYLCASSLREAPYEQYFGPGTRLTVT.

This clonotype came up many times. The chain carries TRBV11-3 and TRBJ2-3; 8 bases line up with TRBD1. The CDR3 spans 14 residues. Germline-derived CDR1 and CDR2 are SGHNT and YENEEA. Germline trimming cut 6 bases from V and 5 bases from J; bases unmatched to any gene: 7. This CDR3 is CASSSGQVGDTQYF. CDR3 DNA sequence: TGTGCCAGCAGTTCGGGACAGGTCGGAGATACGCAGTATTTT.

The chain joins TRBV7-9 to TRBJ2-5; a possible D gene is TRBD1 (6 bases). V was trimmed by 6 bases and J by 0 bases, leaving 8 bases between them. The CDR3 runs 13 residues. Germline values: CDR1 SEHNR, CDR2 FQNEAQ (reference sequence). CDR3 protein: CASSRTDQETQYF. The CDR3 coding sequence is TGTGCCAGCAGTCGGACAGACCAAGAGACCCAGTACTTC.

The gene calls are TRBV11-2 and TRBJ2-1; TRBD2 matches 13 bases. The CDR3 spans 15 residues. Trimming cost V 3 bases and J 6 bases; bases outside gene matches: 2. Per the germline V gene, CDR1 is SGHAT and CDR2 is FQNNGV. The CDR3 spells CASSFTSGRGNEQFF. The CDR3, as DNA: TGTGCCAGCAGCTTCACTAGCGGGAGGGGCAATGAGCAGTTCTTC.

The gene calls are TRBV28 and TRBJ2-3; D is ambiguous. Trimming pared 3 bases from V and 8 bases from J, leaving 18 bases between. This CDR3 is 15 amino acids long. From germline, CDR1 is MDHEN and CDR2 SYDVKM. CDR3 sequence reads: CASSFDSAGRITQYF. The CDR3 nucleotides read TGTGCCAGCAGTTTTGACTCCGCCGGGCGTATTACGCAGTATTTT.

This clonotype appeared a few times. The gene calls are TRBV20-1 and TRBJ1-2, with D uncertain. CDR3 length: 15 residues. Germline V gene lookup returns CDR1 DFQATT and CDR2 SNEGSKA (reference sequence). Deletions cut 1 base from V and 3 bases from J, with 15 bases between. In DNA form, the CDR3 reads TGCAGTGCTAGAGTCCCGCGGGAGGGCGACTATGGCTACACCTTC. Translating gives CSARVPREGDYGYTF.

Points on this clonotype: Possible read error: a much larger clone is one base away. This chain joins TRBV7-8 and TRBJ1-1; D ambiguous. This CDR3 region has 14 residues. From germline, CDR1 is SGHVS and CDR2 FQNEAQ. CDR3 bases: TGTACCAGCAGCTTAGATGGCAGCGGATTTGAAGCTTTCTTT. It translates to CTSSLDGSGFEAFF. Full variable domain (outside the CDR3, taken from reference TRBV7-8 and TRBJ1-1): GAGVSQSPRYKVAKRGQDVALRCDPISGHVSLFWYQQALGQGPEFLTYFQNEAQLDKSGLPSDRFFAERPEGSVSTLKIQRTQQEDSAVYLCTSSLDGSGFEAFFGQGTRLTVV.

In this sample, this clonotype turned up many times. The chain links TRBV11-2 to TRBJ2-5; the match to TRBD2 covers 12 bases. Germline V CDR1 and CDR2: SGHAT, FQNNGV. This CDR3 has 17 residues. After removal of 5 bases from V and 4 bases from J, the junction contained 11 bases not matched to a gene. DNA of the CDR3: TGTGCCAGCAGCCGGACTAGCGGGATAGGCGGGGCAGAGACCCAGTACTTC. Encoded protein: CASSRTSGIGGAETQYF. The full variable domain, in which reference TRBV11-2 and TRBJ2-5 provide the parts outside the CDR3, is EAGVAQSPRYKIIEKRQSVAFWCNPISGHATLYWYQQILGQGPKLLIQFQNNGVVDDSQLPKDRFSAERLKGVDSTLKIQPAKLEDSAVYLCASSRTSGIGGAETQYFGPGTRLLVL.

The rearrangement uses TRBV7-8 and TRBJ2-5, with 8 positions matching TRBD2. CDR3 length equals 17 residues. CDR1 is SGHVS and CDR2 is FQNEAQ in the germline V gene. Trimming took 5 bases from V and 4 from J; bases not matched to a gene: 15. CDR3 coding DNA: TGTGCCAGCAGCCGACCCTACCGGGGGGGGGGGGGAGAGACCCAGTACTTC. Translating gives CASSRPYRGGGGETQYF.

Many counts were recorded for this clonotype. This chain links TRBV27 with TRBJ2-7; D might be TRBD1 (6 bases). Trimming shortened V by 1 base and J by 3 bases, and 7 bases separated the two germline ends. The CDR3 has 13 amino acids. Germline V lookup: CDR1 MNHEY, CDR2 SMNVEV (reference sequence). CDR3 in DNA: TGTGCCAGCAGTTTATTCAGGGGCTACGAGCAGTACTTC. This translates into CASSLFRGYEQYF.

This chain joins TRBV7-9 and TRBJ2-5; 8 nucleotides agree with TRBD1. The CDR3 length is 16 residues. Germline assignment: CDR1 SEHNR and CDR2 FQNEAQ (reference sequence). V was pared by 5 bases and J by 3 bases, with 11 bases of the junction left unmatched. CDR3 sequence: CASSAFLGQGEETQYF. The CDR3 DNA follows: TGTGCCAGCAGCGCCTTTTTAGGACAGGGTGAAGAGACCCAGTACTTC.

For this clonotype: A read error may explain this, as a much larger clone is one base away. The V gene is TRBV6-1, the J gene TRBJ1-5; D possibly corresponds to TRBD1 (6 bases). CDR1 MNHNS and CDR2 SASEGT come from the germline V gene. The V end was cut by 6 bases, the J end by 3 bases, with 12 bases between. The CDR3 consists of 14 residues. This CDR3 is CASRRTEANQPQHF. The CDR3 DNA sequence: TGTGCCAGCAGACGGACAGAAGCCAATCAGCCCCAGCATTTT.

In its sample, this clonotype was seen a few times. V usage is TRBV9 and J usage is TRBJ2-2; weak D call: TRBD1 (6 bases). The V end lost 1 base, the J end lost 1 base, and 8 bases lay between the germline ends. CDR1 is SGDLS and CDR2 is YYNGEE in the germline V gene. The CDR3 totals 15 residues. This CDR3 reads CASSVTGQNTGELFF. DNA for the CDR3: TGTGCCAGCAGCGTAACGGGACAGAACACCGGGGAGCTGTTTTTT. Drawing the rest from reference TRBV9 and TRBJ2-2, the complete variable domain is DSGVTQTPKHLITATGQRVTLRCSPRSGDLSVYWYQQSLDQGLQFLIQYYNGEERAKGNILERFSAQQFPDLHSELNLSSLELGDSALYFCASSVTGQNTGELFFGEGSRLTVL.

This clonotype was seen only a few times. The chain links TRBV30 to TRBJ2-7; 8 bases line up with TRBD2. The V segment lost 3 bases and the J segment 0 bases; nucleotides outside the gene matches: 7. The CDR3 sequence is 15 residues long. Looked up from germline, CDR1 is GTSNPN and CDR2 is SVGIG (reference sequence). The CDR3 loop is CAWRTAGGASYEQYF. CDR3 coding DNA: TGTGCCTGGAGGACCGCGGGAGGAGCCTCCTACGAGCAGTACTTC.

This clonotype was detected many times. The V call is TRBV30, the J call TRBJ2-7; D gene unclear. The V gene's germline CDR1 is GTSNPN and CDR2 SVGIG (reference sequence). The CDR3 length is 11 residues. V was trimmed by 3 bases and J by 5 bases, leaving 8 bases between them. CDR3 sequence (DNA): TGTGCCTGGAGGTCCAGAAACGAGCAGTACTTC. Amino acids: CAWRSRNEQYF.

In its sample, this clonotype was seen many times. The chain carries TRBV28 and TRBJ2-1; no reliable D call. V was trimmed by 8 bases and J by 11 bases, leaving 10 bases between them. This CDR3 spans 10 amino acids. Per germline, CDR1 MDHEN and CDR2 SYDVKM. DNA of the CDR3: TGTGCCAGCGGAAGGTATCAGCAGTTCTTC. Protein: CASGRYQQFF.

This clonotype has ten or more counts. V and J are TRBV5-1 and TRBJ2-7; unclear D gene. The V end lost 2 bases, the J end lost 0 bases, and 18 bases lay between the germline ends. The germline V gene has CDR1 SGHRS and CDR2 YFSETQ. The CDR3 runs to 17 residues. The CDR3 DNA is TGCGCCAGCAGCTTAGGGCCTTCCTCGCGGAGCTCCTACGAGCAGTACTTC. Protein sequence: CASSLGPSSRSSYEQYF. Variable domain in full (rest from reference TRBV5-1 and TRBJ2-7): KAGVTQTPRYLIKTRGQQVTLSCSPISGHRSVSWYQQTPGQGLQFLFEYFSETQRNKGNFPGRFSGRQFSNSRSEMNVSTLELGDSALYLCASSLGPSSRSSYEQYFGPGTRLTVT.

Of note for this clonotype: Compared with germline, one end of the junction differs, possibly owing to a read error. The rearrangement uses TRBV7-2 and TRBJ2-4; the D call may be TRBD1 or TRBD2 (5 bases each). This CDR3 has 18 residues. Germline-derived CDR1 and CDR2 are SGHTA and FQGNSA. The CDR3 loop is CASSWGPEELIAKNIQYF. CDR3 coding DNA: TGTGCCAGTAGCTGGGGACCGGAAGAATTAATAGCCAAAAACATTCAGTACTTC.

This clonotype was seen more than once but under ten times. The chain employs TRBV28 and TRBJ2-2; no reliable D call. The length of the CDR3 is 12 residues. Germline CDR1 is MDHEN and CDR2 is SYDVKM. V was cut by 10 bases and J by 6 bases, with 12 bases left in between. For the CDR3, the DNA is TGTGCCATCCAGGACGGGCCCGGGGAGCTGTTTTTT. This encodes CAIQDGPGELFF.

The V gene is TRBV9, the J gene TRBJ2-5, with TRBD1 matching over 7 bases. The V and J ends lost 4 bases and 1 base, in that order; junction bases with no gene match: 10. The CDR3 spans 16 residues. Germline-derived CDR1 and CDR2 are SGDLS and YYNGEE. This CDR3 is CASSPTGAPFQETQYF. CDR3 sequence (DNA): TGTGCCAGCAGCCCTACAGGGGCTCCTTTCCAAGAGACCCAGTACTTC.

About this clonotype: With a much larger clone just one base away, this may be a read error. V usage is TRBV7-9 and J usage is TRBJ1-1; possibly TRBD1 for D (6 bases). The CDR3 length is 16 residues. V was cut by 5 bases and J by 3 bases, with 19 bases left in between. Germline V gene lookup returns CDR1 SEHNR and CDR2 FQNEAQ (reference sequence). The CDR3 sequence is CASSELQGRGHTEAFF. In nucleotides, the CDR3 is TGTGCCAGCAGCGAACTACAGGGCCGGGGGCACACTGAAGCTTTCTTT. Combining the CDR3 with reference TRBV7-9 and TRBJ1-1 gives the whole variable domain DTGVSQNPRHKITKRGQNVTFRCDPISEHNRLYWYRQTLGQGPEFLTYFQNEAQLEKSRLLSDRFSAERPKGSFSTLEIQRTEQGDSAMYLCASSELQGRGHTEAFFGQGTRLTVV.

The rearrangement uses TRBV6-8 and TRBJ2-7; possibly TRBD1 or TRBD2 for D (5 bases each). V lost 10 bases and J lost 2, with 12 bases in between. Germline CDR1 reads MNHGY; CDR2 reads SAAAGT. CDR3 length: 12 amino acids. The CDR3 nucleotides read TGTGCCACGTGGGACGCACCCTACGAGCAGTACTTC. This gives the protein CATWDAPYEQYF.

J is TRBJ2-7 and V is TRBV29-1; the D gene is possibly TRBD1 (5 bases). CDR1 and CDR2 (germline): SQVTM, ANQGSEA. The CDR3 length is 13 residues. Trimming pared 5 bases from V and 3 bases from J, leaving 14 bases between. The CDR3 DNA sequence: TGCAGCGTTAGGACATCCGATTACTACGAGCAGTACTTC. Its translation is CSVRTSDYYEQYF.

This clonotype was counted between two and nine times. V is TRBV5-8 and J is TRBJ2-3; 10 bases align to TRBD2. CDR3 length: 19 residues. Trimming took 4 bases from V and 7 from J; bases not matched to a gene: 21. CDR1 is SGHTS, CDR2 YDEGEE, per germline. The CDR3 spells CASSQRGLLSSGSINTQYF. The CDR3 nucleotides are TGTGCCAGCAGCCAGCGGGGCCTATTATCTAGCGGGAGTATAAATACGCAGTATTTT.

This clonotype was seen ten or more times. The V gene is TRBV5-8, the J gene TRBJ2-1; 11 nucleotides line up with TRBD2. The CDR3 has 16 amino acids. After removal of 2 bases from V and 3 bases from J, the junction contained 4 bases not matched to a gene. The germline gives CDR1 SGHTS, CDR2 YDEGEE. The DNA for the CDR3 is TGTGCCAGCAGCTTTTCCGGGACTAGCGGCTACAATGAGCAGTTCTTC. It encodes CASSFSGTSGYNEQFF. The complete variable domain, with remaining parts taken from reference TRBV5-8 and TRBJ2-1, reads EAGVTQSPTHLIKTRGQQATLRCSPISGHTSVYWYQQALGLGLQFLLWYDEGEERNRGNFPPRFSGRQFPNYSSELNVNALELEDSALYLCASSFSGTSGYNEQFFGPGTRLTVL.